The clone carrying this TCR beta chain was found a few times. Its antigen is not known. Sequencing ends 3 residues short of the CDR3 end; the germline J gene provides the rest. These data belong to a study of T cell clonality in common variable immunodeficiency. Study-wide results and limits: CVID patient heterogeneity limited repertoire-clinical complication correlations.

With 6 bases removed from V and 6 bases from J, the gap between germline ends came to 9 bases. Germline CDR1 reads SGHTA; CDR2 reads FQGNSA. The CDR3 is 12 residues long. CVID and control samples used equivalent genomic DNA input. Data came from immunoSEQ multiplex PCR; TCRdb stores just in-frame clones and leaves some out. This sample has over 55,000 clones and no singletons, with 1.5% to 2% in the ten largest. Sequences were obtained from peripheral blood mononuclear cells. The source of this sequence is a person between 18 and 69 years old in good health. The chain joins TRBV7-2 to TRBJ2-1, with D unclear. The part of the CDR3 DNA that was read is TGTGCCAGCAGGAAAGGCCGCAATGAG. Translation: CASRKGRNE. The full CDR3 protein is CASRKGRNEQFF. Based on the CDR3 plus reference TRBV7-2 and TRBJ2-1, the full variable domain is GAGVSQSPSNKVTEKGKDVELRCDPISGHTALYWYRQSLGQGLEFLIYFQGNSAPDKSGLPSDRFSAERTGGSVSTLTIQRTQQEDSAVYLCASRKGRNEQFFGPGTRLTVL.